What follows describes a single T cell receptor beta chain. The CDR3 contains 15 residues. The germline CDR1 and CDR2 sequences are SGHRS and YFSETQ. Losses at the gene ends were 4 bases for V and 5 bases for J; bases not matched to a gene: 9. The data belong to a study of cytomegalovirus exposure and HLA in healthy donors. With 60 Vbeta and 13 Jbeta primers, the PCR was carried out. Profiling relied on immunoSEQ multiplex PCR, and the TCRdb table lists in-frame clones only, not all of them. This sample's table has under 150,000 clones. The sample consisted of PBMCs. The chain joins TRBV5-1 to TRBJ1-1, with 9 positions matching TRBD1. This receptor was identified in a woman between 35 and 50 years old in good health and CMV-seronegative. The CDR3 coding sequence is TGCGCCAGCAGCCTAACAGGGGGCGCGCTAACTGAAGCTTTCTTT. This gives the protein CASSLTGGALTEAFF.